The 15 T cell receptor beta chains below were found in one sample sequenced in a study of CD8+ T cells in alopecia areata. cDNA prepared by RNA extraction and subsequent reverse transcription served as the template for sequencing. Data came from immunoSEQ multiplex PCR; TCRdb stores just in-frame clones and leaves some out. This table holds around 190,000 clones, over 60% found once. Treatment noted: oral pan-JAK inhibitor, 5-10 mg twice daily. Sequences were derived from CD4+ T cells sorted from blood, sampled at week 4, from a patient treated with tofacitinib. The receptor source for this set is a human donor with alopecia areata.

Only one count was recorded for this clone. The chain recombines TRBV2 with TRBJ1-1, with unresolved D. The CDR3 consists of 12 residues. Germline V gives CDR1 SNHLY, CDR2 FYNNEI. Trimming pared 5 bases from V and 1 base from J, leaving 5 bases between. CDR3 bases: TGTGCCAGCAGTATTGAGAACACTGAAGCTTTCTTT. Translating gives CASSIENTEAFF.

J is TRBJ1-5 and V is TRBV29-1; 7 bases match TRBD1. Germline V gene lookup returns CDR1 SQVTM and CDR2 ANQGSEA. This CDR3 has 14 amino acids. V dropped 4 bases and J dropped 4; count of bases not matched to a gene: 7. DNA of the CDR3: TGCAGCGTTGTCCCGACAGGGTTAAATCAGCCCCAGCATTTT. It specifies CSVVPTGLNQPQHF.

The V call is TRBV25-1, the J call TRBJ2-3; D not resolved. Trimming took off 3 bases at V and 2 bases at J, with 12 bases between the two ends. Germline-derived CDR1 and CDR2 are MGHDK and SYGVNS. The CDR3 consists of 15 residues. The CDR3 spells CASSDHTKSTDTQYF. DNA of the CDR3: TGTGCCAGCAGTGACCACACGAAATCCACAGATACGCAGTATTTT.

A word on this clone: With only one base between it and a far larger clone, this is likely a read error. This chain links TRBV9 with TRBJ1-1; 7 bases map to TRBD1. The CDR3 length is 13 residues. The V gene end was trimmed by 6 bases and the J gene end by 7 bases; junction bases not matched to a gene: 9. Germline values: CDR1 SGDLS, CDR2 YYNGEE. DNA of the CDR3: TGTGCCAGCAACGAGCAGGGGACAGATGAAGCTTTCTTT. This encodes CASNEQGTDEAFF.

The chain combines TRBV19 with TRBJ1-1; D ambiguous. Germline CDR1 reads LNHDA; CDR2 reads SQIVND (reference sequence). This CDR3 is 14 amino acids long. V was clipped by 4 bases and J by 2 bases, with 11 bases between them. CDR3 in amino acids: CASSRGDTNTEAFF. DNA of the CDR3: TGTGCCAGTAGTAGGGGAGACACCAACACTGAAGCTTTCTTT.

J is TRBJ1-4 and V is TRBV29-1; the D gene is possibly TRBD1 (6 bases). This CDR3 contains 14 residues. Germline assignment: CDR1 SQVTM and CDR2 ANQGSEA. Trimming took 6 bases from V and 8 from J, leaving 19 bases between them. The chain's CDR3 is CSVRPQGNKEKLFF. Here the CDR3 DNA reads TGCAGCGTCCGACCACAGGGCAACAAAGAAAAACTGTTTTTT.

The chain couples TRBV29-1 to TRBJ2-7; 9 bases match TRBD1. This CDR3 spans 12 amino acids. V was clipped by 5 bases and J by 5 bases; unmatched bases: 4. CDR1 is SQVTM and CDR2 is ANQGSEA in the germline V gene. CDR3 protein: CSVSGQGDEQYF. The CDR3 DNA sequence: TGCAGCGTTTCGGGACAGGGTGACGAGCAGTACTTC.

V gene TRBV5-8 combines with J gene TRBJ2-5; D remains ambiguous. The germline V gene has CDR1 SGHTS and CDR2 YDEGEE. V shed 6 bases and J shed 4 bases, with 7 bases lying between them. The CDR3 totals 11 residues. The CDR3 region is CASTPRETQYF. In nucleotides, the CDR3 is TGTGCCAGCACCCCCCGAGAGACCCAGTACTTC.

This chain joins TRBV5-1 and TRBJ2-1; D gene unclear. From germline, CDR1 is SGHRS and CDR2 YFSETQ. The CDR3 length is 15 residues. The ends were cut back, 0 bases at V and 5 bases at J, with 12 bases in the middle. In nucleotides, the CDR3 is TGCGCCAGCAGCTTGGAGGGTCGTTTCCACAATGAGCAGTTCTTC. As protein: CASSLEGRFHNEQFF.

This chain links TRBV10-3 with TRBJ2-5; 7 nucleotides match TRBD2. The CDR3 length is 13 residues. J lost 4 bases, V lost 11 bases, and 10 bases had no gene match. Germline V gene sequence: CDR1 ENHRY, CDR2 SYGVKD. CDR3 region: CASAASGRETQYF. In DNA, the CDR3 is TGTGCCTCGGCGGCTAGCGGAAGAGAGACCCAGTACTTC.

This clone was detected a few times. The chain employs TRBV6-6 and TRBJ2-3, with 8 bases that match TRBD1. The CDR3 length is 14 residues. Germline assignment: CDR1 MNHNY and CDR2 SVGAGI (reference sequence). The J segment lost 4 bases and the V segment lost 6 bases, leaving 6 bases of the junction unmatched. CDR3 in amino acids: CASRKQGDSDTQYF. The CDR3 DNA sequence: TGTGCCAGCAGGAAACAGGGGGACTCAGATACGCAGTATTTT.

This clone was detected a few times. This chain uses TRBV29-1 with TRBJ1-1; 7 bases are shared with TRBD1. Germline-derived CDR1 and CDR2 are SQVTM and ANQGSEA. The CDR3 runs 14 residues. The V segment lost 3 bases and the J segment 1 base; nucleotides outside the gene matches: 5. The CDR3 DNA follows: TGCAGCGTTGAGCAGACAGGGACGAACACTGAAGCTTTCTTT. It translates to CSVEQTGTNTEAFF.

The chain is built from TRBV19 and TRBJ1-1; a possible D gene is TRBD1 (5 bases). The CDR3 runs 13 residues. Germline V gene data show CDR1 as LNHDA and CDR2 as SQIVND (reference sequence). V lost 8 bases and J 1 base, leaving 11 bases between the germline ends. The CDR3 loop reads CASWDSTNTEAFF. In nucleotides, the CDR3 is TGTGCCAGTTGGGACTCAACGAACACTGAAGCTTTCTTT. Filled out from reference TRBV19 and TRBJ1-1, the complete variable domain reads DGGITQSPKYLFRKEGQNVTLSCEQNLNHDAMYWYRQDPGQGLRLIYYSQIVNDFQKGDIAEGYSVSREKKESFPLTVTSAQKNPTAFYLCASWDSTNTEAFFGQGTRLTVV.

In its sample, this clone was seen once. This CDR3 is CASSLLRDSYNEQFF. DNA for the CDR3: TGCGCCAGCAGCTTGTTGAGGGACTCCTACAATGAGCAGTTCTTC. The chain employs TRBV5-1 and TRBJ2-1, with TRBD2 as a possible D gene (5 bases). Germline V CDR1 and CDR2: SGHRS, YFSETQ. V dropped 1 base and J dropped 0 bases, with 8 bases sitting between them. The CDR3 is 15 residues long.

J is TRBJ1-6 and V is TRBV29-1; TRBD1 might be the D (5 bases). V was shortened by 6 bases and J by 14 bases, with 17 bases between the two germline ends. Germline V lookup: CDR1 SQVTM, CDR2 ANQGSEA. The CDR3 spans 12 residues. The CDR3 region is CSVDSGRGALHF. The DNA of the CDR3 is TGCAGCGTCGACAGTGGTCGTGGGGCCCTCCACTTT.